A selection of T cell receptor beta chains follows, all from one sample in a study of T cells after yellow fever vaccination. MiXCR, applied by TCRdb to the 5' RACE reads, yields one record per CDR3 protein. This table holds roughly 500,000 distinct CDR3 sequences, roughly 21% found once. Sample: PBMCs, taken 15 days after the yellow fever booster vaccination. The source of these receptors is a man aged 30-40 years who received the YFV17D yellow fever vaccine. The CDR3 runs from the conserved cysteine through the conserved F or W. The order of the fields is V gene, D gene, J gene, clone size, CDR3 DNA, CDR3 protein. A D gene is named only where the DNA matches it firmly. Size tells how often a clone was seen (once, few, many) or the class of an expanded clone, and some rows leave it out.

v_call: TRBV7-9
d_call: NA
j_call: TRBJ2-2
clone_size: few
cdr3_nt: TGTGCCGGTTATTTGAACACCGGGGAGCTGTTTTTT
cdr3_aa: CAGYLNTGELFF

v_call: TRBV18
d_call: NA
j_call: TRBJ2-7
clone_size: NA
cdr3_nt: TGTGCCAGCTCACCAAGGAGGTTGGGAGGATGGGAGCAGTACTTC
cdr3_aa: CASSPRRLGGWEQYF

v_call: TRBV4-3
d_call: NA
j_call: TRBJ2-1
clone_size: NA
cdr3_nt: TGCGCCAGCAGCCCCCCCGGGACAAGTCCACCAAAGGAGCAGTTCTTC
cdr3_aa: CASSPPGTSPPKEQFF

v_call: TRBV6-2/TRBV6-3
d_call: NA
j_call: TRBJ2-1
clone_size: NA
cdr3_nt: TGTGCCAGCAGTTACCGAGGGACAGGTATGACTAGCGGAACCTACAATGAGCAGTTCTTC
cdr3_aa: CASSYRGTGMTSGTYNEQFF

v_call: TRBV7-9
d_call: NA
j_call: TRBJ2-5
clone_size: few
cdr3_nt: TGTGCCAGCAGCGAAGCGGAGACCCAGTACTTC
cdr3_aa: CASSEAETQYF

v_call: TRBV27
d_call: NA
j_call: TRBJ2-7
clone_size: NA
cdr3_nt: TGTGCCACCAGTTATAAACAGGGGAGGGTCTTCTACGAGCAGTACTTC
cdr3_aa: CATSYKQGRVFYEQYF

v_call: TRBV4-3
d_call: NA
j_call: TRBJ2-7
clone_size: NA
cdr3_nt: TGCGCCAGCAGCCAAGATAGGGCAAGCTCCTACGAGCAGTACTTC
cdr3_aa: CASSQDRASSYEQYF

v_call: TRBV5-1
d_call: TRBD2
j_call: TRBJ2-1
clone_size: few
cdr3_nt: TGCGCCAGCAGCTATCTAGCGGAGCTCTACAATGAGCAGTTCTTC
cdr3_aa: CASSYLAELYNEQFF

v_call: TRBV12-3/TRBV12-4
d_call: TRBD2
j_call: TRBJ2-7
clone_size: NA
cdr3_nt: TGTGCCAGCAGCTCAACCGGACTAGTCCCCGACGAGCAGTACTTC
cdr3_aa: CASSSTGLVPDEQYF

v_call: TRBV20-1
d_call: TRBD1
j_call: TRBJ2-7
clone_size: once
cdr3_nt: TGCACTGCTGAAGACAGGGGCCCCTACGAGCAGTACTTC
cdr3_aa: CTAEDRGPYEQYF

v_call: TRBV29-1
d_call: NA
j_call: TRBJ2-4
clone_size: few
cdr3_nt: TGCAGCGTTGATACAGGGTCAAACATTCAGTACTTC
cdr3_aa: CSVDTGSNIQYF

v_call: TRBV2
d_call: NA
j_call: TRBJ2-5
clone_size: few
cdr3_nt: TGTGCCAGCACCTGGCCGGAGACCCAGTACTTC
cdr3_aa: CASTWPETQYF

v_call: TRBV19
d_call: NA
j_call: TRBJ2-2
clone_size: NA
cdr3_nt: TGTGCCAGTAGTTTAGGTTCTTTCACCGGGGAGCTGTTTTTT
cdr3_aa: CASSLGSFTGELFF

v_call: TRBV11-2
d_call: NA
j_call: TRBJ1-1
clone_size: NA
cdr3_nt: TGTGCCAGCAGCGCCCGCTACACTGAAGCTTTCTTT
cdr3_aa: CASSARYTEAFF

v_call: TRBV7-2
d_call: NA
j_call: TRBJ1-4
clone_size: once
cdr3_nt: TGTGCCAGCAGCTTAGGGGGTTCTAATGAAAAACTGTTTTTT
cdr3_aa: CASSLGGSNEKLFF

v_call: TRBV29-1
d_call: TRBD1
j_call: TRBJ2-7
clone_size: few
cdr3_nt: TGCAGCGGGTGGGACAGCTCCTACGAGCAGTACTTC
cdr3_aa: CSGWDSSYEQYF

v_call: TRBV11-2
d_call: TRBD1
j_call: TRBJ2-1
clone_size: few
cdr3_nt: TGTGCCAGCAGCGGGACAGGGGGTCCAAGGAGCTCCTACAATGAGCAGTTCTTC
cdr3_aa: CASSGTGGPRSSYNEQFF

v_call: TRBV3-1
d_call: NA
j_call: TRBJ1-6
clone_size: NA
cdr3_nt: TGTGCCAGCACCTTACAGGGCGGCAATTCACCCCTCCACTTT
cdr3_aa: CASTLQGGNSPLHF

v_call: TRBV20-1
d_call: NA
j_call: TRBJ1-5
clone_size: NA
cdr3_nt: TGCAGTGCTAGGGAGGGTCTTAGCAATCAGCCCCAGCATTTT
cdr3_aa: CSAREGLSNQPQHF

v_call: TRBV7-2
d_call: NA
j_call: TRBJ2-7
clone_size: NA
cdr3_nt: TGTGCCAGCAGCTTAGAGGGGCGGGTGGTAGAGCAGTACTTC
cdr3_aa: CASSLEGRVVEQYF

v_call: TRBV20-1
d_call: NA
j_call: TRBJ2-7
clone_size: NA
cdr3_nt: TGCAGTGCTAGTGAAACCTACGAGCAGTACTTC
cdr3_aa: CSASETYEQYF

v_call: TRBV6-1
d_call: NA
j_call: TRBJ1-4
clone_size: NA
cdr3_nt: TGTGCCAGCAGGACATGGACGAGTGAAAAACTGTTTTTT
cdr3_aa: CASRTWTSEKLFF

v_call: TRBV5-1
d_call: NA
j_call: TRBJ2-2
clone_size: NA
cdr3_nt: TGCGCCAGCAGCTTGACTAGTCACAGCGCGAACACCGGGGAGCTGTTTTTT
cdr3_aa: CASSLTSHSANTGELFF

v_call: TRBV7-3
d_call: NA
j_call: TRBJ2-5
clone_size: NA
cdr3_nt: TGTGCCAGCAGCCGCAATAAGGGAAAGCAAGAGACCCAGTACTTC
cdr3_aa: CASSRNKGKQETQYF

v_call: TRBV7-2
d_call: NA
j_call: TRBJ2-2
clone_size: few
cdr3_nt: TGTGCCAGCAGCTTACTTAAGAACACCGGGGAGCTGTTTTTT
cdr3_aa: CASSLLKNTGELFF

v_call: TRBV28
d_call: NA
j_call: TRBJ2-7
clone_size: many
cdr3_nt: TGTGCCACCGGGAAACGGTCTCCTTACGAGCAGTACTTC
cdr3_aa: CATGKRSPYEQYF

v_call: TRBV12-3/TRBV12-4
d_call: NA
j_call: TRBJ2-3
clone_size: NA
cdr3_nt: TGTGCCAGCAGTTTGTGGGATACGCAGTATTTT
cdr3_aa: CASSLWDTQYF

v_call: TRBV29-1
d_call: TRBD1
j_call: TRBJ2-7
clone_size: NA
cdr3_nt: TGCAGCGCGTGGGACAGGGCGTTCTACGAGCAGTACTTC
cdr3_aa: CSAWDRAFYEQYF

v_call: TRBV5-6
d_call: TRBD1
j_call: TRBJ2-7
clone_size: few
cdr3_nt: TGTGCCAGCAGCCTGGGACAGACTCTACCTGGGGGCGAGCAGTACTTC
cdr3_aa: CASSLGQTLPGGEQYF

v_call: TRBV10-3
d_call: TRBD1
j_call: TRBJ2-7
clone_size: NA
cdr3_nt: TGTGCCATCGGGGGGATTGGACAGGGATTCTACGAGCAGTACTTC
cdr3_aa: CAIGGIGQGFYEQYF

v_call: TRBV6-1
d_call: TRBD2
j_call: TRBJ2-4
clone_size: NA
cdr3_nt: TGTGCCAGCAGTCTTATAGCGGGAGGGTCCAAAAACATTCAGTACTTC
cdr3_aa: CASSLIAGGSKNIQYF

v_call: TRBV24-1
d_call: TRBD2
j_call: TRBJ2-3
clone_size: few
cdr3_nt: TGTGCCACCAGTGACCGCAACACACTAGCGGGGAACACAGATACGCAGTATTTT
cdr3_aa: CATSDRNTLAGNTDTQYF

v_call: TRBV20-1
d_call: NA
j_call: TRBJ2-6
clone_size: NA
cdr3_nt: TGCAGTGCTAGAGGGGTAGTCCGAAGCTCTGGGGCCAACGTCCTGACTTTC
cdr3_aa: CSARGVVRSSGANVLTF

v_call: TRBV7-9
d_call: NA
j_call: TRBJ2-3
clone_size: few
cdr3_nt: TGTGCCAGCAGCCGACCCCCGGGTACGCAGTATTTT
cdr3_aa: CASSRPPGTQYF

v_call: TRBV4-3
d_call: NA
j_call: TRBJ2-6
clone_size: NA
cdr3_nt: TGCGCCAGCAGCCAAGAATTCCAGGGACGGTTTACTGGGGCCAACGTCCTGACTTTC
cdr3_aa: CASSQEFQGRFTGANVLTF

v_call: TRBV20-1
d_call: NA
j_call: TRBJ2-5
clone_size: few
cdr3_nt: TGCAGTGCTAACCGTGGCGAGACCCAGTACTTC
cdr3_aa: CSANRGETQYF